This entry is about one TCR beta chain. This sample is drawn from a study of PD-L1 blockade in urothelial cancer. The protocol was immunoSEQ multiplex PCR, while the TCRdb copy is restricted to in-frame clones and leaves out a portion. The sample contains about 87,000 clones, around 84% of which appear only once. The CDR3 is 16 residues long. V lost 5 bases, J lost 4 bases, and 8 bases stayed unmatched. Germline CDR1 reads SEHNR; CDR2 reads FQNEAQ (reference sequence). This sample's time point: pretreatment peripheral blood. The rearrangement uses TRBV7-9 and TRBJ2-5, with TRBD2 identical over 12 bases. The sequencing used PBMCs, collected around atezolizumab (anti-PD-L1) treatment. The receptor was isolated from a man in his sixties with urothelial cancer. The CDR3 bases are TGTGCCAGCAGCCCCAAGACTAGCGGGAGTGGAGAGACCCAGTACTTC. Protein: CASSPKTSGSGETQYF.